The sequence of this T cell receptor (beta chain) was determined in a study of shared clonotypes between healthy human individuals. Study-level background: Ranging from 18 to 49 in age, donors were two women and a few men. Study-wide results and caveats: Estimated richness was generally greater in naive than memory subsets. When naive CD4 clonotypes were compared across a few donors, about 4.8% were shared. Blood was the only sampled material, and tissue repertoires likely differ.

In regard to this clone: Its antigen remains unknown.

Germline values: CDR1 SGHAT, CDR2 FQDESV (reference sequence). The V and J ends lost 1 base and 3 bases, in that order; junction bases with no gene match: 6. The CDR3 is made up of 15 amino acids. The naive CD8 population came from CD45RO-negative cells selected for CCR7, without terminally differentiated effector memory CD45RA+ cells. Profiling relied on immunoSEQ multiplex PCR, and the TCRdb table lists in-frame clones only, not all of them. The repertoire includes some 2,100,000 clones, 85% to 95% of them detected once, and 1.7% sits in the top ten. J is TRBJ2-7 and V is TRBV11-1; 7 positions match TRBD2. The TCR originated in a man aged 18 to 29 in good health. Some clones in this sample may be carry-over from other donors' samples. Input material: naive CD8+ T cells from PBMCs. The CDR3 nucleotides read TGTGCCAGCAGCTTAGAGGCGGGAGAGAGCTACGAGCAGTACTTC. It encodes CASSLEAGESYEQYF.